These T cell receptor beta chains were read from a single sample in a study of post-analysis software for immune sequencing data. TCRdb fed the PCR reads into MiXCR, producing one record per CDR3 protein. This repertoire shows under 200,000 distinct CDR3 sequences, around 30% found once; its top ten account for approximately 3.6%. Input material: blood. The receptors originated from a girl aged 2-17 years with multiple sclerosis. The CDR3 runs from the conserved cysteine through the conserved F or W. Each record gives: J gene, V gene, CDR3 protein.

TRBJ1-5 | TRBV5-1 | CASSNGQGNQPQHF
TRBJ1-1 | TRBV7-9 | CASSLNREAFF
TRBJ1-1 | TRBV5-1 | CASSLEGRRNTEAFF
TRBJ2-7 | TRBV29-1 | CSVLGLAGVYEQYF
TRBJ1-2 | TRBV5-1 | CAGSLRTDSTNYGYTF
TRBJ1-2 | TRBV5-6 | CASSTGQLYGYTF
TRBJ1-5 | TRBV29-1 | CSVGRGGNQPQHF
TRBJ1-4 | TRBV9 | CASSGGQNEKLFF
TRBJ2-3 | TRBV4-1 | CASSHVGAGGTDTQYF
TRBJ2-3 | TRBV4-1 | CASSQVAGTDTQYF
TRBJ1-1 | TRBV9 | CASSVGSALRTEAFF
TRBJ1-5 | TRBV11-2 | CAGSLSLDQPQHF
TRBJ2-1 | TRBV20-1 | CGATEDRYNEQFF
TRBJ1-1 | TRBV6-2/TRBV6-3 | CASSYTRDIWTMNTEAFF
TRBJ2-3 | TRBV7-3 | CASRRGLAGGDTQYF
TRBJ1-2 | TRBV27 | CASSFFGTGADGHTF
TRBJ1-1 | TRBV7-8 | CASSLMTGDTEAFF
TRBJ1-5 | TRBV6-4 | CASSVRTGLFDQHQHF
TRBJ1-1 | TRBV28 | CASSLISGSRNTEAFF
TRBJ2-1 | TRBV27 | CASSVQSAASYNEQFF
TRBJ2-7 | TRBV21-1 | CASSNRGRVSYEQYF
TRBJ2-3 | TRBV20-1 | CSARDYGGADTQYF
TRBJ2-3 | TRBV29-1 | CSANPLAGGTTDTQYF
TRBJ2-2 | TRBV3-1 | CASSQRVALAGELFF
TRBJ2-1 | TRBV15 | CATSRGSDPRHEQFF
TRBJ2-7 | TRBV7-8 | CASSVRDRGYEQYF
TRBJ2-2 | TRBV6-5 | CASSYYLAGELFF
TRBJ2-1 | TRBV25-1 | CASRWGGSYNEQFF